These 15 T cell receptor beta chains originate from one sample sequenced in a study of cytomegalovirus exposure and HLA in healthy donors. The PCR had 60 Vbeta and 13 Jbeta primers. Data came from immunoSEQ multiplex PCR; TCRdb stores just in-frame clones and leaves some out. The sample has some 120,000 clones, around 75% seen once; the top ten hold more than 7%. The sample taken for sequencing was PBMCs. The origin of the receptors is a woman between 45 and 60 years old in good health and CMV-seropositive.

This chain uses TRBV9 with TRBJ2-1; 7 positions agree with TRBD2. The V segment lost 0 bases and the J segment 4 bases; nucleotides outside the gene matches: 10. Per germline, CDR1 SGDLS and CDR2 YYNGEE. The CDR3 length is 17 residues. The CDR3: CASSVGPLAVRYNEQFF. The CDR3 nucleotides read TGTGCCAGCAGCGTAGGGCCCCTAGCGGTAAGGTACAATGAGCAGTTCTTC.

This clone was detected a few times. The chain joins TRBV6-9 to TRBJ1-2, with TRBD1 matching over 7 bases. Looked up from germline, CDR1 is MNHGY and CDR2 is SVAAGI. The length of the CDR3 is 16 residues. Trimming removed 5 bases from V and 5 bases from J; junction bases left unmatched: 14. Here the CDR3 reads CASSPTPSTGRYGYTF. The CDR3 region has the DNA TGTGCCAGCAGTCCGACTCCCTCGACAGGGAGGTATGGCTACACCTTC.

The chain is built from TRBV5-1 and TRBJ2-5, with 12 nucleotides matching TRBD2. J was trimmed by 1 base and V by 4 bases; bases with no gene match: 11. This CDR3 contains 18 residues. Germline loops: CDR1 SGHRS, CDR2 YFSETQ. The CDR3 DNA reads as TGCGCCAGCAGCAGAGGACTAGCGGGGCCTAACTTCCAAGAGACCCAGTACTTC. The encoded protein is CASSRGLAGPNFQETQYF.

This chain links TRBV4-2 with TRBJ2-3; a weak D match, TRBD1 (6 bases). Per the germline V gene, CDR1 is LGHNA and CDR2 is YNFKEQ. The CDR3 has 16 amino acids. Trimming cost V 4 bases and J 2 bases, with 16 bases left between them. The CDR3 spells CASSPGGQPNTDTQYF. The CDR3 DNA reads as TGTGCCAGCAGCCCCGGCGGACAGCCGAACACAGATACGCAGTATTTT.

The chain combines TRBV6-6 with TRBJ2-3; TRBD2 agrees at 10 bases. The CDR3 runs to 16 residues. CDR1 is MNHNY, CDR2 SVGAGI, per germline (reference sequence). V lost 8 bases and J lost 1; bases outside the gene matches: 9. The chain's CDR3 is CASHDSSGSGTDTQYF. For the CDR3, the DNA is TGTGCCAGCCACGATTCTAGCGGGAGTGGCACAGATACGCAGTATTTT.

The CDR3 spells CAWSQGAANEKLFF. The CDR3 nucleotides are TGTGCCTGGAGCCAGGGGGCAGCTAATGAAAAACTGTTTTTT. V and J are TRBV30 and TRBJ1-4, with TRBD1 identical over 8 bases. V shed 3 bases, J shed 3 bases, and the junction held 3 bases outside the gene matches. The germline V gene encodes CDR1 GTSNPN and CDR2 SVGIG (reference sequence). The CDR3 is 14 amino acids.

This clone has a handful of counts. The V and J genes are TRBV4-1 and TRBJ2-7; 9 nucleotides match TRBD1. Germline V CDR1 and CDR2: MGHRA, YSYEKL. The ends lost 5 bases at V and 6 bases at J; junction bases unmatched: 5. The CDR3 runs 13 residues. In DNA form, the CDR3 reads TGCGCCAGCAGCTACGACAGGGGGGGCGAGCAGTACTTC. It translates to CASSYDRGGEQYF.

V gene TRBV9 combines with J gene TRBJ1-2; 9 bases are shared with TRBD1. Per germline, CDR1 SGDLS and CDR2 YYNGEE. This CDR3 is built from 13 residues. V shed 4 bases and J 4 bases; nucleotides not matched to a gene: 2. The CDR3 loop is CASSMDRGYGYTF. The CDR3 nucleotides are TGTGCCAGCAGCATGGACAGGGGCTATGGCTACACCTTC.

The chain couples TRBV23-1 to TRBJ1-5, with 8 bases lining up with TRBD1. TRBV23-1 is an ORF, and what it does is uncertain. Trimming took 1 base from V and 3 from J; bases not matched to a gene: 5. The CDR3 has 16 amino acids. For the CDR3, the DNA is TGCGCCAGCAGTCAATTCAGGGGGCGAATCAATCAGCCCCAGCATTTT. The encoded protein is CASSQFRGRINQPQHF.

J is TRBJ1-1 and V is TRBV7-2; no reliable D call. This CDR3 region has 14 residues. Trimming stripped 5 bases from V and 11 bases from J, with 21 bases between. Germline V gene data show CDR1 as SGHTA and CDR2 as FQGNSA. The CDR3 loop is CASSNEPGLLYAFF. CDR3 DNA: TGTGCCAGCAGCAACGAACCAGGTTTATTGTACGCTTTCTTT.

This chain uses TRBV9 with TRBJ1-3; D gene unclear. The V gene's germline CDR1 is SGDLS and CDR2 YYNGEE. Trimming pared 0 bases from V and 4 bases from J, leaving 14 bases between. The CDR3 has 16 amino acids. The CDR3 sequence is CASSVVPAGQGNTIYF. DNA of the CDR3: TGTGCCAGCAGCGTAGTCCCGGCAGGCCAAGGAAACACCATATATTTT. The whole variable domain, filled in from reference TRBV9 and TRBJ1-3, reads DSGVTQTPKHLITATGQRVTLRCSPRSGDLSVYWYQQSLDQGLQFLIQYYNGEERAKGNILERFSAQQFPDLHSELNLSSLELGDSALYFCASSVVPAGQGNTIYFGEGSWLTVV.

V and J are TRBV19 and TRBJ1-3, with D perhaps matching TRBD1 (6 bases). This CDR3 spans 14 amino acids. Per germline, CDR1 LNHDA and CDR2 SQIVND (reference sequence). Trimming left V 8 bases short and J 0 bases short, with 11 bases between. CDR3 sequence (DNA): TGTGCCAGTTTTGACAGGTACTCTGGAAACACCATATATTTT. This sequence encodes CASFDRYSGNTIYF.

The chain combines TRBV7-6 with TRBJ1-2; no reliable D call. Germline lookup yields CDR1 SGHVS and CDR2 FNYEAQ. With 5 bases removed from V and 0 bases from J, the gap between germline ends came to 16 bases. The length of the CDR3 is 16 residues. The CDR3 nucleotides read TGTGCCAGCAGCCCGGGCCAACCGGGAACTAACTATGGCTACACCTTC. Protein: CASSPGQPGTNYGYTF.

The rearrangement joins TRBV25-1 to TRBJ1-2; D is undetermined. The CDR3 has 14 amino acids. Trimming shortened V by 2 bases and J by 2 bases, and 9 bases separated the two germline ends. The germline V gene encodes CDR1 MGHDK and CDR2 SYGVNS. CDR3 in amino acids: CASSEEATNYGYTF. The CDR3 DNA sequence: TGTGCCAGCAGTGAAGAGGCAACCAACTATGGCTACACCTTC.

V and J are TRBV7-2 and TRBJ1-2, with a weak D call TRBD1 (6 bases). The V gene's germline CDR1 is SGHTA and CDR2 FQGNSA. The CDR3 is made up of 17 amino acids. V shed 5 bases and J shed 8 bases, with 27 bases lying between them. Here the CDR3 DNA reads TGTGCCAGCAGCATTTTACCGTGGGGGGGGCGGCTGGAGGGCTACACCTTC. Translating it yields CASSILPWGGRLEGYTF.